Sequencing of this T cell receptor (beta chain) was carried out in a study of regulatory T cells in long-lasting Graves disease. General study findings and limits: The study found TRBV28, TRBJ1-2 and TRBJ2-5 favored in persistent disease.

Assembly of TCR beta libraries relied on iRepertoire HTBI primers together with Arm-PCR of CDR3 regions. Under the authors' procedure: From all samples, identification returned 11 to 15 TRBJ and 60 or so TRBV segments. TCRdb ran MiXCR on the multiplex PCR reads and lists one entry per CDR3 protein. The V and J calls shown here were made by TCRdb, not taken from the authors' results. The sample has approximately 400,000 distinct CDR3 sequences; roughly 20% are singletons. Germline assignment: CDR1 SEHNR and CDR2 FQNEAQ (reference sequence). CDR3 length: 14 residues. Trimming cost V 1 base and J 9 bases; bases outside gene matches: 3. Time point noted: persistent/refractory GD, antithyroid drugs over 5 years with positive TRAb. Isolated PBMC RNA provided the starting material for the TCR library. This clonotype was detected ten times or more. Its antigen is currently unknown.

The rearrangement links TRBV7-9 to TRBJ1-6; 7 bases align to TRBD1. This TCR was recovered from a female donor with Graves disease. This specimen was peripheral blood mononuclear cells (PBMCs), taken when the disease was refractory, from a patient treated with antithyroid drugs. In nucleotides, the CDR3 is TGTGCCAGCAGCTTAGGAGGGGGCGGTTCACCCCTCCACTTT. This sequence encodes CASSLGGGGSPLHF.